This is a list of T cell receptor beta chains from one sample in a study of blood T cells in healthy people across ages. TCRdb called the 5' RACE reads again in MiXCR, with one record for every CDR3 protein. The sample has roughly 800,000 distinct CDR3 sequences; around 34% are singletons. Sequencing was carried out using blood. The receptors come from a man aged 18-30 years in good health. The CDR3 runs from the conserved cysteine through the conserved F or W. Each record gives: clone size, D gene, V gene, J gene, CDR3 protein. The D gene is left open where the match is weak. The listing skips clone size in some rows; elsewhere it reads once, few, many or a size class.

.	.	TRBV5-1	TRBJ2-3	CASSLEGMADTQYF
.	TRBD2	TRBV6-5	TRBJ2-3	CASSSLAGGMRDTQYF
.	TRBD2	TRBV25-1	TRBJ2-5	CTSSTGGYQETQYF
few	.	TRBV12-3/TRBV12-4	TRBJ1-4	CASSPRFENEKLFF
.	TRBD1	TRBV4-1	TRBJ1-6	CASSSPGEGANSPLHF
few	.	TRBV6-2/TRBV6-3	TRBJ1-2	CASSPTAGQFGYTF
.	TRBD2	TRBV28	TRBJ2-3	CASSNPQLAGATTDTQYF
few	TRBD2	TRBV20-1	TRBJ2-7	CSAFSGGSSYEQYF
few	.	TRBV2	TRBJ2-5	CASSAQLFSQETQYF
.	TRBD1	TRBV11-2	TRBJ2-5	CACSQGQQETQYF
.	TRBD2	TRBV9	TRBJ2-1	CASSPLGGSNSYNEQFF
many	.	TRBV5-6	TRBJ2-3	CASSSAGVGTQYF
few	.	TRBV7-2	TRBJ1-5	CASSLWEGPQPQHF
many	.	TRBV27	TRBJ2-1	CASSLWAGSSYNEQFF
.	.	TRBV9	TRBJ2-3	CASSESEVRVTDTQYF
.	TRBD1	TRBV5-1	TRBJ1-1	CASSWTGTEAFF
.	.	TRBV20-1	TRBJ2-2	CSASLGRAGLNTGELFF
.	TRBD2	TRBV7-8	.	CASSWGLAGLNNEQYF
.	.	TRBV7-2	TRBJ1-6	CASCSPAGVNSPLHF
.	.	TRBV6-6	TRBJ1-5	CASSYSAGANPQHF
.	TRBD1	TRBV29-1	TRBJ2-3	CSVWDRGVTDTQYF
.	.	TRBV24-1	TRBJ2-1	CATSDVQGLRFF
.	.	TRBV6-6	TRBJ2-5	CASSYHLLDLGETQYF